This TCR beta chain was found in a study of blood T cell repertoires in COVID-19. Per the original methods: Quantification of nucleated cells was approximated via reference gene primer amplification. TCRdb's copy holds only in-frame clones and misses some; the assay was immunoSEQ multiplex PCR. The DNA gave D and trimming, while V, J and clone size come from that table. This table holds roughly 68,000 clones, around 90% found once. The CDR3 sequence is 14 residues long. V shed 3 bases and J shed 6 bases, with 15 bases lying between them. The germline gives CDR1 SNHLY, CDR2 FYNNEI. This TCR came from a man in his fifties with acute or convalescent COVID-19. The chain carries TRBV2 and TRBJ2-7, with D possibly matching TRBD2 (5 bases). Sequencing was done on a sample of peripheral blood. Here the CDR3 DNA reads TGTGCCAGCAGTGACCGGACTGTCCGCTCCGAGCAGTACTTC. Amino acid sequence: CASSDRTVRSEQYF.